This T cell receptor beta chain was observed in a study of vaccination and CD4 T cells after COVID-19. MiXCR was run by TCRdb on the PCR reads, yielding one entry per CDR3 protein. The sample has about 29,000 distinct CDR3 sequences, almost 50% seen once. CDR1 is SNHLY and CDR2 is FYNNEI in the germline V gene. V gave up 6 bases and J gave up 11 bases, with 13 bases separating them. The CDR3 runs 11 residues. This clonotype was detected only a few times. What it binds is unknown. Time point meaning: late sampling 161 to 241 days after vaccination in a few convalescent patients. Study-wide findings and caveats: Apart from involving relatively few convalescent patients, the work omitted early post-infection timepoints. Median reactive clonotypes, those recognizing SARS-CoV-2, rose from 21 to 38, not significantly. Among those convalescent, a median about 90% of reactive clones emerged solely post-vaccination.

The V call is TRBV2, the J call TRBJ1-1; unclear D gene. The receptor comes from a human donor who had recovered from COVID-19. The material was CD4+ T cells from blood, obtained about 7 months after SARS-CoV-2 vaccination. The CDR3 loop reads CASSDEGAAFF. CDR3 sequence (DNA): TGTGCCAGCAGCGACGAAGGAGCGGCTTTCTTT.